The 26 T cell receptor beta chains listed next were all sequenced from one sample in a study of T cell changes during pregnancy in multiple sclerosis. Assay used: immunoSEQ multiplex PCR; TCRdb lists only in-frame clones, some missing. Among 50,000 or so clones, roughly nine tenths were seen once, and the ten largest hold just under 0.5%. The sample in question was CD4+ T cells from peripheral blood mononuclear cells, obtained after pregnancy. These receptors all stem from a female donor in good health, enrolled as a control in a pregnancy study.

This rearrangement joins TRBV19 to TRBJ1-5; TRBD1 matches 9 bases. This CDR3 is built from 14 residues. Trimming at V came to 7 bases and at J to 7 bases, leaving 8 bases not matched to a gene. The V gene's germline CDR1 is LNHDA and CDR2 SQIVND (reference sequence). The CDR3 DNA reads TGTGCCAGTATAGGGACAGGGAACGACCAGCCCCAGCATTTT. Amino acids: CASIGTGNDQPQHF.

The chain links TRBV4-3 to TRBJ1-6, with TRBD1 matching over 7 bases. This CDR3 is built from 15 residues. Germline V gene sequence: CDR1 LGHNA, CDR2 YSLEER. V gave up 3 bases and J gave up 9 bases; unmatched junction bases: 8. The CDR3: CASSQEQGRTSPLHF. The CDR3 DNA is TGCGCCAGCAGCCAGGAACAGGGGAGGACTTCACCCCTCCACTTT.

The chain combines TRBV18 with TRBJ1-1; D may be TRBD1 (5 bases). From germline, CDR1 is KGHSH and CDR2 LQKENI. This CDR3 region has 13 residues. V was pared by 3 bases and J by 1 base, with 6 bases between. The chain's CDR3 is CASSPTGNTEAFF. The CDR3 nucleotides read TGTGCCAGCTCACCTACAGGGAACACTGAAGCTTTCTTT.

This chain links TRBV7-2 with TRBJ1-2; 8 bases map to TRBD1. This CDR3 comprises 15 residues. Trimming at V came to 5 bases and at J to 7 bases, leaving 12 bases not matched to a gene. Germline V gene data show CDR1 as SGHTA and CDR2 as FQGNSA. The CDR3 DNA reads TGTGCCAGCAGCCTAATGACAGGGGAATGGGGTGGCTACACCTTC. Its protein product is CASSLMTGEWGGYTF.

V gene TRBV11-3 combines with J gene TRBJ2-2; 11 bases align to TRBD1. V shed 4 bases, J shed 7 bases, and the junction held 5 bases outside the gene matches. The CDR3 consists of 15 residues. The germline V gene has CDR1 SGHNT and CDR2 YENEEA. For the CDR3, the DNA is TGTGCCAGCAGCTGGACAGGGGGCGAGAACGGGGAGCTGTTTTTT. This encodes CASSWTGGENGELFF.

The chain carries TRBV7-8 and TRBJ2-3, with TRBD2 identical over 7 bases. The CDR3 has 14 residues. The V gene end was trimmed by 3 bases and the J gene end by 2 bases; junction bases not matched to a gene: 2. Looked up from germline, CDR1 is SGHVS and CDR2 is FQNEAQ. CDR3: CASSLGRDTDTQYF. In DNA form, the CDR3 reads TGTGCCAGCAGCTTGGGGAGGGACACAGATACGCAGTATTTT. Looking up the rest from reference TRBV7-8 and TRBJ2-3 gives the full variable domain: GAGVSQSPRYKVAKRGQDVALRCDPISGHVSLFWYQQALGQGPEFLTYFQNEAQLDKSGLPSDRFFAERPEGSVSTLKIQRTQQEDSAVYLCASSLGRDTDTQYFGPGTRLTVL.

The rearrangement uses TRBV6-1 and TRBJ1-1; a weak D match, TRBD1 (6 bases). V lost 4 bases and J lost 3, with 15 bases in between. The CDR3 has 15 residues. Germline V gene lookup returns CDR1 MNHNS and CDR2 SASEGT. This chain's CDR3 is CASSAFRGTDTEAFF. DNA for the CDR3: TGTGCCAGCAGTGCATTCAGGGGAACCGACACTGAAGCTTTCTTT.

The V gene is TRBV19, the J gene TRBJ1-3, with D unresolved. There are 18 residues in the CDR3. V was clipped by 5 bases and J by 0 bases, with 20 bases between them. Germline V lookup: CDR1 LNHDA, CDR2 SQIVND (reference sequence). In DNA form, the CDR3 reads TGTGCCAGTAGTCCCGATGAGAGAGGACTCCGCTCTGGAAACACCATATATTTT. Residues: CASSPDERGLRSGNTIYF.

The rearrangement uses TRBV12-5 and TRBJ1-1; D gene unclear. The CDR3 covers 15 residues. CDR1 and CDR2 (germline): LGHNT, FRNRAP. V was trimmed by 0 bases and J by 0 bases, leaving 8 bases between them. CDR3 amino acids: CASGLVLGMNTEAFF. The CDR3 coding sequence is TGTGCTAGTGGTTTGGTACTGGGCATGAACACTGAAGCTTTCTTT.

This chain joins TRBV18 and TRBJ1-1; D is perhaps TRBD1 (5 bases). The germline V gene has CDR1 KGHSH and CDR2 LQKENI. The CDR3 totals 15 residues. V lost 3 bases and J lost 4, with 15 bases in between. CDR3 in DNA: TGTGCCAGCTCACCCAGTCGGGGGGAGGGCACTGAAGCTTTCTTT. Translation: CASSPSRGEGTEAFF.

This chain joins TRBV7-2 and TRBJ1-2; the D gene is possibly TRBD1 (6 bases). CDR3 size: 15 residues. Germline-derived CDR1 and CDR2 are SGHTA and FQGNSA. V lost 5 bases, J lost 4 bases, and 17 bases lay in between. The DNA of the CDR3 is TGTGCCAGCAGCCCAAGTGTACAGGGAGCCTATGGCTACACCTTC. Residues: CASSPSVQGAYGYTF.

The V gene is TRBV19, the J gene TRBJ2-2; 16 bases agree with TRBD2. Germline V CDR1 and CDR2: LNHDA, SQIVND (reference sequence). The CDR3 consists of 16 residues. Trimming took 3 bases from V and 7 from J; bases not matched to a gene: 2. This CDR3 is CASSMGLAGGHGELFF. CDR3 bases: TGTGCCAGTAGTATGGGACTAGCGGGGGGGCACGGGGAGCTGTTTTTT.

CDR3 sequence: CASTETGNQPQHF. The CDR3 DNA reads TGTGCCAGCACCGAAACAGGGAATCAGCCCCAGCATTTT. The chain couples TRBV7-9 to TRBJ1-5, with D maybe TRBD1 (6 bases). The V and J ends lost 7 bases and 4 bases respectively, with 11 bases between them. Germline V CDR1 and CDR2: SEHNR, FQNEAQ (reference sequence). The CDR3 covers 13 residues.

The V gene is TRBV30, the J gene TRBJ2-7, with TRBD1 matching over 7 bases. Germline CDR1 and CDR2: GTSNPN and SVGIG (reference sequence). The CDR3 spans 14 residues. The junction had 8 bases not matched to a gene; V was cut back by 1 base and J by 5 bases. This CDR3 is CAWSAPGTDHEQYF. CDR3 bases: TGTGCCTGGAGTGCCCCCGGGACAGACCACGAGCAGTACTTC.

This clone occurred once. The rearrangement uses TRBV2 and TRBJ1-5; 10 nucleotides match TRBD1. The germline gives CDR1 SNHLY, CDR2 FYNNEI. The V segment lost 7 bases and the J segment 9 bases; nucleotides outside the gene matches: 9. The CDR3 length is 14 residues. In DNA form, the CDR3 reads TGTGCCAGCACCTCCGGGACAGGGGTACTGCCCCAGCATTTT. Its translation is CASTSGTGVLPQHF.

CDR3: CASSQIGQGYTF. DNA for the CDR3: TGTGCCAGCAGCCAGATTGGGCAAGGCTACACCTTC. V usage is TRBV5-4 and J usage is TRBJ1-2; D remains ambiguous. With 4 bases removed from V and 8 bases from J, the gap between germline ends came to 12 bases. Germline V lookup: CDR1 SGHNT, CDR2 YYREEE (reference sequence). The CDR3 is made up of 12 amino acids.

The genes are TRBV9 and TRBJ2-5; a possible D gene is TRBD1 (6 bases). This CDR3 region has 15 residues. V was pared by 3 bases and J by 3 bases, with 15 bases between. Germline V gene sequence: CDR1 SGDLS, CDR2 YYNGEE. The CDR3 here is CASSASGTQKETQYF. The CDR3 region has the DNA TGTGCCAGCAGCGCTTCCGGGACACAAAAAGAGACCCAGTACTTC.

The chain employs TRBV25-1 and TRBJ2-3, with TRBD1 identical over 9 bases. V was clipped by 5 bases and J by 4 bases; unmatched bases: 7. Germline V CDR1 and CDR2: MGHDK, SYGVNS. This CDR3 has 15 residues. The CDR3 region has the DNA TGTGCCAGCAGTCCTCGGGACAGGGTGGCAGATACGCAGTATTTT. Protein product: CASSPRDRVADTQYF. Looking up the rest from reference TRBV25-1 and TRBJ2-3 gives the full variable domain: EADIYQTPRYLVIGTGKKITLECSQTMGHDKMYWYQQDPGMELHLIHYSYGVNSTEKGDLSSESTVSRIRTEHFPLTLESARPSHTSQYLCASSPRDRVADTQYFGPGTRLTVL.

The chain recombines TRBV19 with TRBJ2-5; 11 bases align to TRBD1. V trimming: 7 bases; J trimming: 4 bases; junction bases outside the gene matches: 8. The CDR3 spans 15 residues. The germline V gene has CDR1 LNHDA and CDR2 SQIVND (reference sequence). This CDR3 reads CASTWTGGAGETQYF. For the CDR3, the DNA is TGTGCCAGTACCTGGACAGGGGGCGCGGGAGAGACCCAGTACTTC.

V and J are TRBV21-1 and TRBJ1-5; TRBD1 reflects the table's D call only, with no check against the DNA. TRBV21-1 is an annotated pseudogene. This CDR3 has 11 residues. CDR3 DNA: TGTGCCAGCAGCACCATTCAGCCCCAGCATTTT. Translation gives CASSTIQPQHF.

The chain recombines TRBV2 with TRBJ2-4; TRBD1 aligns across 9 bases. V trimming: 10 bases; J trimming: 8 bases; junction bases outside the gene matches: 9. The CDR3 has 13 residues. Germline V gives CDR1 SNHLY, CDR2 FYNNEI. The CDR3 DNA is TGTGCCATCCAAACAGGGGGCGCCGACATTCAGTACTTC. It specifies CAIQTGGADIQYF.

J is TRBJ1-5 and V is TRBV4-1; D uncertain. The V gene lost 3 bases and the J gene lost 2 bases, with 8 bases spanning the gap. The CDR3 consists of 14 residues. From germline, CDR1 is MGHRA and CDR2 YSYEKL. The CDR3 is CASSQRIGNQPQHF. The CDR3 DNA follows: TGCGCCAGCAGCCAGAGAATCGGCAATCAGCCCCAGCATTTT.

The V and J genes are TRBV5-4 and TRBJ2-2; 8 bases align to TRBD2. The CDR3 spans 15 residues. The V segment lost 1 base and the J segment 7 bases; nucleotides outside the gene matches: 6. In germline, CDR1 is SGHNT, CDR2 YYREEE (reference sequence). This CDR3 is CASSLSRGGNGELFF. The DNA for the CDR3 is TGTGCCAGCAGCTTGAGCCGCGGGGGGAACGGGGAGCTGTTTTTT.

This clone was counted a single time. This rearrangement joins TRBV7-2 to TRBJ2-5, with 13 bases aligning to TRBD2. CDR1 SGHTA and CDR2 FQGNSA come from the germline V gene. V lost 4 bases, J lost 4 bases, and 0 bases stayed unmatched. The CDR3 extends over 14 amino acids. The CDR3 region is CASSWTSGGETQYF. CDR3 nucleotides: TGTGCCAGCAGCTGGACTAGCGGGGGAGAGACCCAGTACTTC. Based on the CDR3 plus reference TRBV7-2 and TRBJ2-5, the full variable domain is GAGVSQSPSNKVTEKGKDVELRCDPISGHTALYWYRQSLGQGLEFLIYFQGNSAPDKSGLPSDRFSAERTGGSVSTLTIQRTQQEDSAVYLCASSWTSGGETQYFGPGTRLLVL.

This sequence joins TRBV11-3 and TRBJ2-1, with D perhaps matching TRBD2 (5 bases). CDR1 is SGHNT, CDR2 YENEEA, per germline. V lost 4 bases and J lost 3, with 13 bases in between. The CDR3 has 15 residues. The DNA for the CDR3 is TGTGCCAGCAGCTCCAACGGGGAAATCTACAATGAGCAGTTCTTC. It specifies CASSSNGEIYNEQFF.

This chain joins TRBV4-3 and TRBJ1-4; D is uncertain. Trimming took 1 base from V and 4 from J, leaving 7 bases between them. This CDR3 has 14 residues. Germline loops: CDR1 LGHNA, CDR2 YSLEER. CDR3 sequence reads: CASSQGRGNEKLFF. The DNA of the CDR3 is TGCGCCAGCAGCCAAGGGCGCGGTAATGAAAAACTGTTTTTT.